Listed below are T cell receptor beta chains from one sample, sequenced in a study of blood T cells in healthy people across ages. In TCRdb, the 5' RACE reads were re-called with MiXCR into one record per CDR3 protein. The table has 1.5 million to 2 million distinct CDR3 sequences, around 42% seen once. Sequencing was performed on blood. The receptor set was obtained from a human donor in good health. The CDR3 runs from the conserved cysteine through the conserved F or W. Fields, in order: clone size, D gene, V gene, J gene, CDR3 protein, CDR3 DNA. A D gene is named only where the DNA matches it firmly. Rows may omit the clone size; those that give it use once, few, many or a size class.

clone size: -
D gene: -
V gene: TRBV7-9
J gene: TRBJ1-1
CDR3 protein: CASSPLGSSGTEAFF
CDR3 DNA: TGTGCCAGCAGCCCGTTGGGTTCATCCGGCACTGAAGCTTTCTTT

clone size: -
D gene: -
V gene: TRBV9
J gene: TRBJ1-1
CDR3 protein: CASSPIQGTEAFF
CDR3 DNA: TGTGCCAGCAGCCCGATACAGGGAACTGAAGCTTTCTTT

clone size: -
D gene: TRBD1
V gene: TRBV20-1
J gene: TRBJ1-6
CDR3 protein: CSARTGWENSPLHF
CDR3 DNA: TGCAGTGCCCGGACAGGGTGGGAGAATTCACCCCTCCACTTT

clone size: many
D gene: -
V gene: TRBV6-1
J gene: TRBJ2-1
CDR3 protein: CASSVDLSSYNEQFF
CDR3 DNA: TGTGCCAGCAGTGTCGACTTAAGCTCCTACAATGAGCAGTTCTTC

clone size: -
D gene: -
V gene: TRBV29-1
J gene: TRBJ2-1
CDR3 protein: CSVEDQDPSSYNEQFF
CDR3 DNA: TGCAGCGTTGAAGATCAGGACCCGAGCTCCTACAATGAGCAGTTCTTC

clone size: -
D gene: -
V gene: TRBV10-3
J gene: TRBJ2-7
CDR3 protein: CAISESVGSTYEQYF
CDR3 DNA: TGTGCCATCAGTGAGTCGGTAGGATCTACCTACGAGCAGTACTTC

clone size: -
D gene: -
V gene: TRBV15
J gene: TRBJ1-5
CDR3 protein: CATSRVGGGNQPQHF
CDR3 DNA: TGTGCCACCAGCAGAGTGGGGGGCGGCAATCAGCCCCAGCATTTT

clone size: -
D gene: TRBD1
V gene: TRBV19
J gene: TRBJ2-5
CDR3 protein: CASSPTDRGSFRETQYF
CDR3 DNA: TGTGCCAGTAGTCCAACGGACAGGGGGAGTTTTCGAGAGACCCAGTACTTC

clone size: -
D gene: -
V gene: TRBV11-2
J gene: TRBJ2-5
CDR3 protein: CASILGGQQETQYF
CDR3 DNA: TGTGCCAGCATCCTCGGGGGGCAACAAGAGACCCAGTACTTC

clone size: -
D gene: TRBD2
V gene: TRBV29-1
J gene: TRBJ2-3
CDR3 protein: CSVILAGRDTQYF
CDR3 DNA: TGCAGCGTCATACTAGCGGGGCGAGATACGCAGTATTTT

clone size: -
D gene: TRBD2
V gene: TRBV7-9
J gene: TRBJ2-7
CDR3 protein: CASSPFSGRTYEQYF
CDR3 DNA: TGTGCCAGCAGTCCCTTTAGCGGGAGAACCTACGAGCAGTACTTC

clone size: -
D gene: -
V gene: TRBV24-1
J gene: TRBJ2-1
CDR3 protein: CATSDYTSSREQFF
CDR3 DNA: TGTGCCACCAGTGATTATACTAGCTCGAGAGAGCAGTTCTTC

clone size: -
D gene: -
V gene: TRBV2
J gene: TRBJ2-3
CDR3 protein: CASSVGGEADTQYF
CDR3 DNA: TGTGCCAGCAGTGTAGGTGGGGAGGCAGATACGCAGTATTTT

clone size: -
D gene: -
V gene: TRBV12-3/TRBV12-4
J gene: TRBJ1-2
CDR3 protein: CASSLGAEGYTF
CDR3 DNA: TGTGCCAGCAGTTTAGGGGCCGAGGGCTACACCTTC

clone size: many
D gene: TRBD2
V gene: TRBV4-2
J gene: TRBJ2-2
CDR3 protein: CASRDGLAGYTGELFF
CDR3 DNA: TGTGCCAGCAGGGACGGACTAGCGGGTTACACCGGGGAGCTGTTTTTT

clone size: -
D gene: -
V gene: TRBV5-1
J gene: TRBJ2-3
CDR3 protein: CASRSSASTDTQYF
CDR3 DNA: TGCGCCAGCAGGTCTAGCGCTAGCACAGATACGCAGTATTTT

clone size: -
D gene: TRBD1
V gene: TRBV20-1
J gene: TRBJ2-6
CDR3 protein: CSARVSGQGFSWGSGANVLTF
CDR3 DNA: TGCAGTGCTAGAGTCTCGGGACAGGGTTTTTCCTGGGGCTCTGGGGCCAACGTCCTGACTTTC

clone size: few
D gene: -
V gene: TRBV6-2/TRBV6-3
J gene: TRBJ1-1
CDR3 protein: CASSYLPTEAFF
CDR3 DNA: TGTGCCAGCAGTTACCTTCCCACTGAAGCTTTCTTT

clone size: -
D gene: -
V gene: TRBV29-1
J gene: TRBJ2-2
CDR3 protein: CSARGAMGTGELFF
CDR3 DNA: TGCAGCGCCCGGGGGGCGATGGGAACCGGGGAGCTGTTTTTT

clone size: few
D gene: -
V gene: TRBV3-1
J gene: TRBJ2-7
CDR3 protein: CASSTSGAGYEQYF
CDR3 DNA: TGTGCCAGCAGCACCTCGGGGGCGGGCTACGAGCAGTACTTC

clone size: -
D gene: TRBD2
V gene: TRBV15
J gene: TRBJ2-5
CDR3 protein: CATNRHVGTSGAKTQYF
CDR3 DNA: TGTGCCACCAACAGACACGTCGGGACTAGCGGGGCGAAGACCCAGTACTTC

clone size: -
D gene: -
V gene: TRBV11-2
J gene: TRBJ2-4
CDR3 protein: CASSLDHVADIQYF
CDR3 DNA: TGTGCCAGCAGCTTAGATCACGTAGCGGACATTCAGTACTTC

clone size: -
D gene: TRBD2
V gene: TRBV28
J gene: TRBJ2-1
CDR3 protein: CASGKRGASYNEQFF
CDR3 DNA: TGTGCCAGCGGCAAGCGGGGGGCCTCCTACAATGAGCAGTTCTTC

clone size: few
D gene: TRBD1
V gene: TRBV10-3
J gene: TRBJ2-7
CDR3 protein: CANSRETGEDEQYF
CDR3 DNA: TGTGCCAACTCCAGGGAGACAGGGGAGGACGAGCAGTACTTC

clone size: -
D gene: -
V gene: TRBV7-2
J gene: TRBJ1-5
CDR3 protein: CASSLEGGIQHF
CDR3 DNA: TGTGCCAGCAGCTTGGAGGGAGGTATTCAGCATTTT

clone size: few
D gene: -
V gene: TRBV7-2
J gene: TRBJ2-7
CDR3 protein: CASSFFGGDSVTYEQYF
CDR3 DNA: TGTGCCAGCAGCTTTTTCGGTGGCGACTCCGTAACCTACGAGCAGTACTTC

clone size: -
D gene: -
V gene: TRBV3-1
J gene: TRBJ2-1
CDR3 protein: CASSQLDRHNEQFF
CDR3 DNA: TGTGCCAGCAGCCAGCTGGACAGACACAATGAGCAGTTCTTC

clone size: -
D gene: -
V gene: TRBV28
J gene: TRBJ2-2
CDR3 protein: CASSVVGTGELFF
CDR3 DNA: TGTGCCAGCAGTGTAGTGGGCACCGGGGAGCTGTTTTTT

clone size: -
D gene: -
V gene: TRBV4-3
J gene: TRBJ2-5
CDR3 protein: CASSQLDNSLPETQYF
CDR3 DNA: TGCGCCAGCAGCCAATTGGACAACTCCTTACCAGAGACCCAGTACTTC

clone size: few
D gene: -
V gene: TRBV12-3/TRBV12-4
J gene: TRBJ2-7
CDR3 protein: CASTPGRGVEYEQYF
CDR3 DNA: TGTGCCAGCACCCCGGGGAGAGGGGTTGAATACGAGCAGTACTTC

clone size: -
D gene: -
V gene: TRBV7-9
J gene: TRBJ2-1
CDR3 protein: CASSFPRDGVGNEQFF
CDR3 DNA: TGTGCCAGCAGCTTCCCCCGGGACGGCGTTGGGAATGAGCAGTTCTTC

clone size: few
D gene: -
V gene: TRBV20-1
J gene: TRBJ2-1
CDR3 protein: CSAFNFTGTNRDNEQFF
CDR3 DNA: TGCAGTGCTTTTAACTTTACCGGGACCAACAGAGATAATGAGCAGTTCTTC

clone size: -
D gene: TRBD1
V gene: TRBV7-8
J gene: TRBJ1-4
CDR3 protein: CASGWKPGGTNEKLFF
CDR3 DNA: TGTGCCAGCGGCTGGAAGCCAGGGGGAACTAATGAAAAACTGTTTTTT

clone size: -
D gene: TRBD1
V gene: TRBV10-3
J gene: TRBJ2-3
CDR3 protein: CAISGGKQGAADTQYF
CDR3 DNA: TGTGCCATCAGTGGCGGAAAACAGGGGGCGGCAGATACGCAGTATTTT

clone size: -
D gene: TRBD2
V gene: TRBV5-1
J gene: TRBJ2-7
CDR3 protein: CASSLGLAGQSSYEQYF
CDR3 DNA: TGCGCCAGCAGCCTGGGACTAGCGGGGCAGAGCTCCTACGAGCAGTACTTC

clone size: -
D gene: TRBD1
V gene: TRBV20-1
J gene: TRBJ2-2
CDR3 protein: CSARTGLTGELFF
CDR3 DNA: TGCAGTGCTAGGACAGGGCTCACCGGGGAGCTGTTTTTT

clone size: few
D gene: -
V gene: TRBV7-2
J gene: TRBJ2-5
CDR3 protein: CASSSPDRTHTTRQYF
CDR3 DNA: TGTGCCAGCAGCAGCCCCGACAGGACACATACTACGAGGCAGTACTTC

clone size: -
D gene: TRBD2
V gene: TRBV20-1
J gene: TRBJ2-5
CDR3 protein: CSARDQRTSGGQETQYF
CDR3 DNA: TGCAGTGCTAGAGATCAGCGGACTAGCGGGGGACAAGAGACCCAGTACTTC

clone size: -
D gene: -
V gene: TRBV3-1
J gene: TRBJ2-7
CDR3 protein: CASSQDKGSHEQYF
CDR3 DNA: TGTGCCAGCAGCCAAGATAAAGGGTCCCACGAGCAGTACTTC

clone size: few
D gene: -
V gene: TRBV15
J gene: TRBJ1-5
CDR3 protein: CATSRRRGNQPQHF
CDR3 DNA: TGTGCCACCAGCAGAAGACGGGGCAATCAGCCCCAGCATTTT

clone size: -
D gene: TRBD2
V gene: TRBV20-1
J gene: TRBJ2-1
CDR3 protein: CSAIRPAGVRHLTGQFF
CDR3 DNA: TGCAGTGCAATCCGACCAGCGGGGGTACGACATCTTACGGGGCAGTTCTTC

clone size: -
D gene: -
V gene: TRBV7-9
J gene: TRBJ1-2
CDR3 protein: CASSLAGGVYYGYTF
CDR3 DNA: TGTGCCAGCAGCTTAGCGGGGGGCGTCTACTATGGCTACACCTTC

clone size: -
D gene: TRBD1
V gene: TRBV30
J gene: TRBJ1-6
CDR3 protein: CAWRPRDRVWSPLHF
CDR3 DNA: TGTGCCTGGAGGCCCCGGGACAGGGTTTGGTCGCCCCTCCACTTT

clone size: -
D gene: -
V gene: TRBV7-9
J gene: TRBJ1-2
CDR3 protein: CASRKVGNYGYTF
CDR3 DNA: TGTGCCAGCAGGAAAGTGGGCAACTATGGCTACACCTTC

clone size: -
D gene: -
V gene: TRBV6-5
J gene: TRBJ2-1
CDR3 protein: CASSSVDGDEQFF
CDR3 DNA: TGTGCCAGCAGTTCCGTGGACGGCGATGAGCAGTTCTTC

clone size: -
D gene: -
V gene: TRBV7-2
J gene: TRBJ1-2
CDR3 protein: CASSFRPNYGYTF
CDR3 DNA: TGTGCCAGCAGCTTCCGGCCTAACTATGGCTACACCTTC

clone size: few
D gene: -
V gene: TRBV28
J gene: TRBJ1-2
CDR3 protein: CASSTFSRFGAWGGYTF
CDR3 DNA: TGTGCCAGCAGTACATTCTCCCGATTCGGAGCTTGGGGTGGCTACACCTTC

clone size: -
D gene: -
V gene: TRBV5-1
J gene: TRBJ2-1
CDR3 protein: CASSLWGPGNEQFF
CDR3 DNA: TGCGCCAGCAGCTTGTGGGGCCCTGGGAATGAGCAGTTCTTC